The clone carrying this TCR beta chain showed up just a few times. The entry originates in a study of T-cell memory formation after mild COVID-19. From the 5' RACE reads, TCRdb called clonotypes with MiXCR, one entry per CDR3 protein. The sample carries some 130,000 distinct CDR3 sequences, approximately 25% recorded once. Trimming removed 5 bases from V and 4 bases from J, with 15 bases in between. CDR1 is SQVTM and CDR2 is ANQGSEA in the germline V gene. The CDR3 is made up of 14 amino acids. What was sequenced was PBMCs or a T cell subset sorted from them (not recorded which). The receptor was derived from an adult woman who had mild COVID-19 (a few samples of this study predate the infection). Cell type and time point are not known. The chain couples TRBV29-1 to TRBJ2-1; D is uncertain. The CDR3 sequence is CSVWPTDMYNEQFF. The CDR3, as DNA: TGCAGCGTTTGGCCGACCGACATGTACAATGAGCAGTTCTTC.